The 27 T cell receptor beta chains given below trace back to one sample, sequenced in a study of blood T cells in healthy people across ages. Primed by a sample-barcoded 5' primer and a J-beta primer mix, a second PCR proceeded for 7 to 11 cycles. Each CDR3 protein is one row after TCRdb ran MiXCR on the 5' RACE reads. This sample has fewer than 2,000,000 distinct CDR3 sequences, with 34% found just once. Sample: blood. These receptors were taken from a woman between 25 and 40 years old in good health.

This clonotype was observed a handful of times. The chain is built from TRBV13 and TRBJ2-3; 9 positions match TRBD2. The V and J ends lost 4 bases and 4 bases, in that order; junction bases with no gene match: 9. Germline CDR1 is PRHDT and CDR2 is FYEKMQ (reference sequence). This CDR3 has 16 residues. CDR3 DNA: TGTGCCAGCAGCTATAGCGGGGGCATAAGCGCAGATACGCAGTATTTT. Translating it yields CASSYSGGISADTQYF.

This rearrangement joins TRBV5-5 to TRBJ1-2; tentatively, D is TRBD1 (6 bases). Trimming removed 0 bases at V and 3 bases at J, with 15 bases between. Germline-derived CDR1 and CDR2 are SGHKS and YYEKEE (reference sequence). The CDR3 length is 16 residues. DNA for the CDR3: TGTGCCAGCAGCTTGGACGCTAGGGGGGAGGACTATGGCTACACCTTC. It codes for CASSLDARGEDYGYTF.

This clonotype was found a few times. The chain carries TRBV9 and TRBJ2-3, with TRBD2 identical over 10 bases. Per the germline V gene, CDR1 is SGDLS and CDR2 is YYNGEE. CDR3 length: 17 amino acids. The junction had 11 bases not matched to a gene; V was cut back by 2 bases and J by 5 bases. As DNA, the CDR3 is TGTGCCAGCAGCGTTTCCAGCGGGAGGGGACGGAGAGATACGCAGTATTTT. It is translated as CASSVSSGRGRRDTQYF. Full variable domain (outside the CDR3, taken from reference TRBV9 and TRBJ2-3): DSGVTQTPKHLITATGQRVTLRCSPRSGDLSVYWYQQSLDQGLQFLIQYYNGEERAKGNILERFSAQQFPDLHSELNLSSLELGDSALYFCASSVSSGRGRRDTQYFGPGTRLTVL.

Only one count was recorded for this clonotype. A read error may account for a junction end that differs from germline. The V gene is TRBV7-9, the J gene TRBJ1-2, with a possible D match to TRBD1 (6 bases). Germline values: CDR1 SEHNR, CDR2 FQNEAQ (reference sequence). CDR3 length equals 13 residues. CDR3 sequence: CASSLGTGLGCTF. The CDR3 coding sequence is TGTGCCAGCAGCTTAGGCACAGGGCTTGGCTGCACCTTC. The full variable domain, its missing parts supplied by reference TRBV7-9 and TRBJ1-2, is DTGVSQNPRHKITKRGQNVTFRCDPISEHNRLYWYRQTLGQGPEFLTYFQNEAQLEKSRLLSDRFSAERPKGSFSTLEIQRTEQGDSAMYLCASSLGTGLGCTFGSGTRLTVV.

This chain joins TRBV5-4 and TRBJ2-7; TRBD2 aligns across 14 bases. CDR1 and CDR2 from the germline V gene are SGHNT and YYREEE (reference sequence). This CDR3 has 17 amino acids. Trimming removed 3 bases from V and 4 bases from J; junction bases left unmatched: 9. The CDR3 region is CASSSRLAGGVGYEQYF. The CDR3 DNA reads TGTGCCAGCAGCTCCCGACTAGCGGGAGGGGTAGGATACGAGCAGTACTTC.

The chain joins TRBV7-6 to TRBJ1-1, with a tentative D call TRBD1 (6 bases). Germline CDR1 SGHVS, CDR2 FNYEAQ. The length of the CDR3 is 15 residues. V shed 5 bases and J shed 0 bases, with 13 bases lying between them. CDR3 sequence reads: CASSLGQRMNTEAFF. The CDR3 bases are TGTGCCAGCAGCCTAGGACAGCGGATGAACACTGAAGCTTTCTTT.

Only a few counts were recorded for this clonotype. V usage is TRBV30 and J usage is TRBJ2-3, with D hard to call. Deletions cut 1 base from V and 4 bases from J, with 9 bases between. The CDR3 has 13 amino acids. Germline V lookup: CDR1 GTSNPN, CDR2 SVGIG (reference sequence). The chain's CDR3 is CAWSALVADTQYF. The CDR3 region has the DNA TGTGCCTGGAGTGCCCTCGTGGCAGATACGCAGTATTTT.

In this sample, this clonotype turned up a few times. Here the CDR3 DNA reads TGTGCCACCTTGTCTTGGTATGGCTACACCTTC. It translates to CATLSWYGYTF. This sequence joins TRBV27 and TRBJ1-2; D ambiguous. Germline assignment: CDR1 MNHEY and CDR2 SMNVEV (reference sequence). The CDR3 runs to 11 residues. V shed 10 bases and J shed 5 bases, with 11 bases lying between them.

This clonotype was recorded a few times. The J gene is TRBJ1-1, the V gene TRBV19, with 9 bases identical to TRBD1. CDR3 length: 15 amino acids. Germline CDR1 and CDR2: LNHDA and SQIVND (reference sequence). J was trimmed by 5 bases and V by 7 bases; bases with no gene match: 11. The CDR3 DNA is TGTGCCAGTACCATGGGACAGGGAGGTCGGACTGAAGCTTTCTTT. Translation gives CASTMGQGGRTEAFF.

In the case of this clonotype: Sequence at one end of the junction differs from germline and may be a read error. This chain links TRBV4-2 with TRBJ1-2; 9 nucleotides line up with TRBD1. The CDR3 totals 15 residues. CDR1 and CDR2 (germline): LGHNA, YNFKEQ. CDR3 protein: CVSSQEGQGNYGYTF. The CDR3 nucleotides are TGTGTCAGCAGCCAAGAGGGACAGGGAAACTATGGCTACACCTTC.

The chain is built from TRBV28 and TRBJ2-1; D is possibly TRBD1 (5 bases). The CDR3 runs 18 residues. Germline V gene lookup returns CDR1 MDHEN and CDR2 SYDVKM. V was clipped by 3 bases and J by 5 bases, with 23 bases between them. CDR3 protein: CASSFGQGKATGNNEQFF. The CDR3 nucleotides are TGTGCCAGCAGTTTTGGGCAGGGTAAAGCTACGGGTAACAATGAGCAGTTCTTC.

For the CDR3, the DNA is TGTGCCAGCAGTCCAATAGCGGGACACTACGAGCAGTACTTC. The encoded protein is CASSPIAGHYEQYF. This rearrangement joins TRBV27 to TRBJ2-7; TRBD2 agrees at 8 bases. Germline CDR1 reads MNHEY; CDR2 reads SMNVEV (reference sequence). This CDR3 region has 14 residues. Trimming cost V 5 bases and J 3 bases; bases outside gene matches: 6.

The chain employs TRBV20-1 and TRBJ2-3, with TRBD2 matching over 7 bases. CDR1 and CDR2 from the germline V gene are DFQATT and SNEGSKA (reference sequence). V shed 3 bases, J shed 7 bases, and the junction held 4 bases outside the gene matches. This CDR3 contains 12 residues. The CDR3 reads CSASKAGHTQYF. CDR3 DNA: TGCAGTGCTAGTAAAGCGGGGCATACGCAGTATTTT.

This chain connects TRBV14 to TRBJ2-5; 8 positions agree with TRBD1. The CDR3 contains 16 residues. Germline loops: CDR1 SGHDN, CDR2 FVKESK. V dropped 0 bases and J dropped 0; count of bases not matched to a gene: 3. The CDR3 protein is CASSQDGQGHQETQYF. Written as DNA, the CDR3 is TGTGCCAGCAGCCAAGACGGACAGGGACACCAAGAGACCCAGTACTTC.

This chain connects TRBV12-3 or TRBV12-4 to TRBJ2-6; no definite D call. V lost 3 bases, J lost 0 bases, and 9 bases lay in between. The CDR3 has 16 residues. CDR3 sequence: CASSFSLFSGANVLTF. Here the CDR3 DNA reads TGTGCCAGCAGTTTTAGCCTCTTCTCTGGGGCCAACGTCCTGACTTTC.

V and J are TRBV10-3 and TRBJ2-5, with 9 nucleotides matching TRBD1. V shed 8 bases, J shed 3 bases, and the junction held 10 bases outside the gene matches. CDR3 length equals 15 residues. From germline, CDR1 is ENHRY and CDR2 SYGVKD. The CDR3 region is CAIRTGTGLEETQYF. The CDR3 DNA reads TGTGCCATCCGAACCGGGACAGGGTTGGAAGAGACCCAGTACTTC.

V gene TRBV29-1 combines with J gene TRBJ2-2; 7 nucleotides agree with TRBD1. Germline V gene sequence: CDR1 SQVTM, CDR2 ANQGSEA. V was pared by 5 bases and J by 2 bases, with 5 bases of the junction left unmatched. This CDR3 is 14 amino acids long. CDR3 loop: CSVTGTANTGELFF. The CDR3 coding sequence is TGCAGCGTTACCGGGACAGCTAACACCGGGGAGCTGTTTTTT.

This chain connects TRBV20-1 to TRBJ2-3, with D unresolved. V lost 2 bases, J lost 4 bases, and 10 bases lay in between. CDR1 and CDR2 from the germline V gene are DFQATT and SNEGSKA (reference sequence). The CDR3 totals 13 residues. In DNA form, the CDR3 reads TGCAGTGCTAGACGCGAATGGGCAGATACGCAGTATTTT. It codes for CSARREWADTQYF.

About this clonotype: An end of the junction differs from the germline gene, which may be a read error. The chain employs TRBV4-1 and TRBJ1-4; no reliable D call. CDR1 MGHRA and CDR2 YSYEKL come from the germline V gene. The CDR3 extends over 16 amino acids. CDR3 nucleotide sequence: TGCGCCAGCAGCCAAGAGGTCCGGGCAACTAATGAAAAACGGTTTTTT. It translates to CASSQEVRATNEKRFF.

On this clonotype: One end of the junction varies from germline; a read error may be responsible. This rearrangement joins TRBV20-1 to TRBJ1-1; 10 bases align to TRBD1. The CDR3 extends over 14 amino acids. Germline values: CDR1 DFQATT, CDR2 SNEGSKA (reference sequence). The CDR3 nucleotides read TGCAATGCTATCCAACGGGACAGGGGAACTGAAGCTTTCTTT. It specifies CNAIQRDRGTEAFF.

The gene calls are TRBV20-1 and TRBJ2-7, with D possibly being TRBD2 (5 bases). The length of the CDR3 is 15 residues. Germline V gives CDR1 DFQATT, CDR2 SNEGSKA (reference sequence). V lost 3 bases and J lost 0, with 15 bases in between. The CDR3 DNA reads TGCAGTGCTAGTTCCTCACCGGGATTCTCCTACGAGCAGTACTTC. This gives the protein CSASSSPGFSYEQYF.

This chain links TRBV30 with TRBJ1-1; D is ambiguous. This CDR3 spans 13 amino acids. Trimming pared 3 bases from V and 3 bases from J, leaving 11 bases between. Germline CDR1 reads GTSNPN; CDR2 reads SVGIG (reference sequence). CDR3 region: CAWRRSRDTEAFF. DNA for the CDR3: TGTGCCTGGAGGAGATCAAGGGACACTGAAGCTTTCTTT.

This clonotype was counted between two and nine times. This rearrangement joins TRBV7-6 to TRBJ2-5; perhaps TRBD2 as D (6 bases). The ends were cut back, 10 bases at V and 3 bases at J, with 24 bases in the middle. The germline CDR1 and CDR2 sequences are SGHVS and FNYEAQ. This CDR3 spans 16 amino acids. The CDR3 is CANDSEEGGREETQYF. The CDR3 DNA reads as TGTGCCAACGATAGCGAGGAGGGAGGAAGGGAAGAGACCCAGTACTTC. Using reference TRBV7-6 and TRBJ2-5 for the parts outside the CDR3, the full variable domain is GAGVSQSPRYKVTKRGQDVALRCDPISGHVSLYWYRQALGQGPEFLTYFNYEAQQDKSGLPNDRFSAERPEGSISTLTIQRTEQRDSAMYRCANDSEEGGREETQYFGPGTRLLVL.

Turning to this clonotype: One end of the junction is discordant with germline, which a read error may explain. The rearrangement joins TRBV2 to TRBJ2-1; the D is unclear. Looked up from germline, CDR1 is SNHLY and CDR2 is FYNNEI. The CDR3 totals 12 residues. Here the CDR3 reads CASGQRMVERFF. The CDR3 nucleotides are TGTGCCAGCGGGCAGCGAATGGTTGAGCGGTTCTTC.

The V call is TRBV28, the J call TRBJ2-5, with TRBD2 identical over 10 bases. With V trimmed by 3 bases and J by 5 bases, 9 bases remained unmatched. From germline, CDR1 is MDHEN and CDR2 SYDVKM. This CDR3 contains 16 residues. This CDR3 is CASSFRLAGVGETQYF. CDR3 DNA: TGTGCCAGCAGTTTTCGGCTAGCGGGGGTGGGGGAGACCCAGTACTTC.

The rearrangement joins TRBV29-1 to TRBJ1-1; TRBD1 might be the D (6 bases). Germline CDR1 is SQVTM and CDR2 is ANQGSEA. The V and J ends lost 3 bases and 3 bases respectively, with 8 bases between them. The CDR3 length is 12 residues. The CDR3: CSVDTGHTEAFF. The CDR3 bases are TGCAGCGTTGACACAGGGCACACTGAAGCTTTCTTT.

The rearrangement links TRBV5-4 to TRBJ2-5; 7 nucleotides agree with TRBD1. The J call could be wrong; TRBJ2-7 is a better fit for the DNA end. The CDR3 contains 13 residues. The germline gives CDR1 SGHNT, CDR2 YYREEE (reference sequence). This CDR3 reads CASRRTGANEQYF. Here the CDR3 DNA reads TGTGCCAGCAGACGAACAGGGGCCAACGAGCAGTACTTC.